This T cell receptor (beta chain) was sequenced for a study of cytomegalovirus exposure and HLA in healthy donors. Study-wide points: Being indistinguishable, some V segments were excluded, TRBV6-2 and TRBV6-3 among them.

Trimming took off 6 bases at V and 4 bases at J, with 18 bases between the two ends. Germline CDR1 and CDR2: SGHTA and FQGNSA. The length of the CDR3 is 15 residues. In the case of this clone: Its antigen remains unidentified.

A multiplex PCR was run with 60 Vbeta primers and 13 Jbeta primers. The assay was immunoSEQ multiplex PCR, and TCRdb's table has in-frame clones only and misses some. Among 120,000 or so clones listed, 78% were seen once. What was sequenced was PBMCs. This TCR derives from a woman in her 30s in good health and CMV-seronegative. The rearrangement uses TRBV7-2 and TRBJ1-2, with D perhaps TRBD1 (6 bases). The CDR3 DNA is TGTGCCAGCAGACAAACCGCCGGGGGGGCCTATGGCTACACCTTC. Residues: CASRQTAGGAYGYTF.